The 21 T cell receptor beta chains listed next were all sequenced from one sample in a study of cytomegalovirus exposure and HLA in healthy donors. The study ran its PCR with 60 Vbeta and 13 Jbeta primers. The assay was immunoSEQ multiplex PCR, and TCRdb's table has in-frame clones only and misses some. Its table lists 70,000 to 85,000 clones. Sequenced material: PBMCs. These receptor sequences come from a female donor in good health and CMV-seropositive.

The gene calls are TRBV5-1 and TRBJ2-1, with D possibly being TRBD1 (5 bases). This CDR3 is 17 amino acids long. The V and J ends lost 7 bases and 8 bases respectively, with 28 bases between them. The V gene's germline CDR1 is SGHRS and CDR2 YFSETQ. In DNA, the CDR3 is TGCGCCAGCCCCCCCGGCCCAGCCCGAGCAGGGTCGGATGAGCAGTTCTTC. As protein: CASPPGPARAGSDEQFF.

Here the CDR3 DNA reads TGTGCCAGCAGCTTTGGACTAGCGGTCAACACCGGGGAGCTGTTTTTT. Residues: CASSFGLAVNTGELFF. The chain has TRBV7-2 and TRBJ2-2; TRBD2 aligns across 10 bases. Germline-derived CDR1 and CDR2 are SGHTA and FQGNSA. V was clipped by 3 bases and J by 2 bases; unmatched bases: 3. The CDR3 runs 16 residues.

The V and J genes are TRBV28 and TRBJ1-2, with 7 bases that match TRBD1. This CDR3 contains 15 residues. Germline loops: CDR1 MDHEN, CDR2 SYDVKM. Trimming took 5 bases from V and 0 from J; bases not matched to a gene: 6. CDR3 bases: TGTGCCAGCAGTCTTCAAACAGGGGCTAACTATGGCTACACCTTC. Encoded protein: CASSLQTGANYGYTF.

The chain is built from TRBV18 and TRBJ1-6; D gene unclear. This CDR3 is 15 amino acids long. Trimming shortened V by 3 bases and J by 5 bases, and 11 bases separated the two germline ends. CDR1 is KGHSH and CDR2 is LQKENI in the germline V gene. The CDR3 loop is CASSPVPVNNSPLHF. CDR3 coding DNA: TGTGCCAGCTCACCCGTGCCAGTGAATAATTCACCCCTCCACTTT.

The chain joins TRBV4-3 to TRBJ2-7; D ambiguous. The CDR3 sequence is 14 residues long. CDR1 and CDR2 from the germline V gene are LGHNA and YSLEER. V was pared by 3 bases and J by 2 bases, with 11 bases between. CDR3 sequence: CASSHGVYAYEQYF. CDR3 DNA sequence: TGCGCCAGCAGCCACGGTGTATACGCCTACGAGCAGTACTTC.

J is TRBJ2-7 and V is TRBV27, with TRBD1 identical over 8 bases. The junction had 8 bases not matched to a gene; V was cut back by 4 bases and J by 9 bases. This CDR3 has 13 amino acids. Per the germline V gene, CDR1 is MNHEY and CDR2 is SMNVEV (reference sequence). CDR3 sequence reads: CASSSPGQGGQYF. The CDR3 DNA reads as TGTGCCAGCAGTTCCCCCGGACAGGGCGGGCAGTACTTC.

CDR3 coding DNA: TGTGCCAGCAGTAGGACAGGGGGAGAGACCCAGTACTTC. Residues: CASSRTGGETQYF. The genes are TRBV6-6 and TRBJ2-5; 10 bases are shared with TRBD1. The ends lost 5 bases at V and 4 bases at J; junction bases unmatched: 1. The CDR3 sequence is 13 residues long. Germline V lookup: CDR1 MNHNY, CDR2 SVGAGI (reference sequence).

The rearrangement links TRBV29-1 to TRBJ1-2; 7 nucleotides line up with TRBD1. J lost 3 bases, V lost 5 bases, and 6 bases had no gene match. CDR3 length: 13 residues. The V gene's germline CDR1 is SQVTM and CDR2 ANQGSEA. DNA for the CDR3: TGCAGCGTTACGTTTACAGGGGACTATGGCTACACCTTC. Translation: CSVTFTGDYGYTF.

The chain has TRBV4-3 and TRBJ1-1; 8 nucleotides match TRBD1. The CDR3 is 16 residues long. The ends lost 0 bases at V and 2 bases at J; junction bases unmatched: 5. Germline CDR1 LGHNA, CDR2 YSLEER. CDR3 in DNA: TGCGCCAGCAGCCAAGATCCCCAGGGGGCCAACACTGAAGCTTTCTTT. It yields the protein CASSQDPQGANTEAFF.

The chain employs TRBV27 and TRBJ2-7; weak D call: TRBD2 (5 bases). The CDR3 has 15 amino acids. The V end was cut by 5 bases, the J end by 2 bases, with 16 bases between. Germline-derived CDR1 and CDR2 are MNHEY and SMNVEV (reference sequence). The CDR3 nucleotides read TGTGCCAGCAGTCCCCAACTAGTGAGCGCCTACGAGCAGTACTTC. It translates to CASSPQLVSAYEQYF.

The chain has TRBV15 and TRBJ1-2; 8 nucleotides align to TRBD1. Unmatched junction bases numbered 9, after V lost 8 bases and J lost 7 bases. The CDR3 loop spans 13 amino acids. Germline CDR1 and CDR2: LNHNV and YYDKDF (reference sequence). This chain's CDR3 is CATGSDRVFGYTF. The CDR3 region has the DNA TGTGCCACCGGATCGGACAGGGTCTTTGGCTACACCTTC. The complete variable domain, with remaining parts taken from reference TRBV15 and TRBJ1-2, reads DAMVIQNPRYQVTQFGKPVTLSCSQTLNHNVMYWYQQKSSQAPKLLFHYYDKDFNNEADTPDNFQSRRPNTSFCFLDIRSPGLGDTAMYLCATGSDRVFGYTFGSGTRLTVV.

In nucleotides, the CDR3 is TGTGCCAGCAGCTTCGACAGCCCCTACGAGCAGTACTTC. As protein: CASSFDSPYEQYF. The genes are TRBV7-2 and TRBJ2-7, with D maybe TRBD1 (5 bases). V was cut by 3 bases and J by 2 bases, with 8 bases left in between. The CDR3 has 13 residues. Germline V gene data show CDR1 as SGHTA and CDR2 as FQGNSA.

V gene TRBV9 combines with J gene TRBJ2-7; the match to TRBD2 covers 9 bases. The CDR3 is made up of 16 amino acids. After removal of 4 bases from V and 5 bases from J, the junction contained 13 bases not matched to a gene. CDR1 is SGDLS and CDR2 is YYNGEE in the germline V gene. The CDR3: CASSPGGSSGIHEQYF. The CDR3 region has the DNA TGTGCCAGCAGCCCCGGAGGGTCTAGCGGGATCCACGAGCAGTACTTC.

The rearrangement links TRBV7-9 to TRBJ2-2, with D unresolved. The CDR3 runs to 12 residues. Germline V lookup: CDR1 SEHNR, CDR2 FQNEAQ (reference sequence). Deletions cut 5 bases from V and 3 bases from J, with 4 bases between. The CDR3 reads CASSLYTGELFF. The CDR3 DNA is TGTGCCAGCAGCCTTTACACCGGGGAGCTGTTTTTT.

This chain connects TRBV6-1 to TRBJ1-1; D is possibly TRBD1 (5 bases). V gave up 2 bases and J gave up 3 bases, with 10 bases separating them. The CDR3 spans 14 residues. Germline CDR1 and CDR2: MNHNS and SASEGT. CDR3 coding DNA: TGTGCCAGCAGTGAACCGGGACTGGACACTGAAGCTTTCTTT. It specifies CASSEPGLDTEAFF.

The chain has TRBV7-2 and TRBJ2-3; TRBD2 matches at 10 bases. The germline gives CDR1 SGHTA, CDR2 FQGNSA. V shed 4 bases, J shed 9 bases, and the junction held 10 bases outside the gene matches. The CDR3 sequence is 15 residues long. DNA of the CDR3: TGTGCCAGCAGCTCCCACTTAGCGGGGGGCTCAACGCAGTATTTT. Translated, it gives CASSSHLAGGSTQYF.

The V gene is TRBV18, the J gene TRBJ2-2, with TRBD2 matching 10 bases. The CDR3 runs to 18 residues. Germline CDR1 KGHSH, CDR2 LQKENI. With 3 bases clipped from V and 4 bases from J, the junction kept 11 bases outside the gene matches. CDR3 sequence: CASSPPTISGGTTGELFF. CDR3 bases: TGTGCCAGCTCACCGCCGACGATTAGCGGGGGGACCACCGGGGAGCTGTTTTTT.

This chain links TRBV15 with TRBJ1-1; maybe TRBD1 (5 bases). The germline V gene has CDR1 LNHNV and CDR2 YYDKDF (reference sequence). With 3 bases removed from V and 4 bases from J, the gap between germline ends came to 9 bases. The CDR3 spans 13 residues. The DNA of the CDR3 is TGTGCCACCAGCAGCAGACAGTCCACTGAAGCTTTCTTT. Translation gives CATSSRQSTEAFF. Drawing the rest from reference TRBV15 and TRBJ1-1, the complete variable domain is DAMVIQNPRYQVTQFGKPVTLSCSQTLNHNVMYWYQQKSSQAPKLLFHYYDKDFNNEADTPDNFQSRRPNTSFCFLDIRSPGLGDTAMYLCATSSRQSTEAFFGQGTRLTVV.

This chain links TRBV6-6 with TRBJ1-5, with 8 bases lining up with TRBD1. With V trimmed by 6 bases and J by 4 bases, 8 bases remained unmatched. This CDR3 has 15 residues. Germline V gives CDR1 MNHNY, CDR2 SVGAGI (reference sequence). In DNA form, the CDR3 reads TGTGCCAGCAGACAGGGGGTAGAAGGAAATCAGCCCCAGCATTTT. Translation gives CASRQGVEGNQPQHF.

The DNA of the CDR3 is TGTGCCTGGAATCACGGGCAGGGAAGCTCCTACGAGCAGTACTTC. Protein: CAWNHGQGSSYEQYF. This sequence joins TRBV30 and TRBJ2-7; D is perhaps TRBD1 (5 bases). This CDR3 spans 15 amino acids. V was clipped by 4 bases and J by 0 bases, with 16 bases between them. Germline CDR1 reads GTSNPN; CDR2 reads SVGIG (reference sequence). The full variable domain, in which reference TRBV30 and TRBJ2-7 provide the parts outside the CDR3, is SQTIHQWPATLVQPVGSPLSLECTVEGTSNPNLYWYRQAAGRGLQLLFYSVGIGQISSEVPQNLSASRPQDRQFILSSKKLLLSDSGFYLCAWNHGQGSSYEQYFGPGTRLTVT.

The V and J genes are TRBV30 and TRBJ2-3, with 10 bases aligning to TRBD1. Germline CDR1 reads GTSNPN; CDR2 reads SVGIG (reference sequence). CDR3 size: 13 residues. V shed 5 bases and J 4 bases; nucleotides not matched to a gene: 3. The DNA for the CDR3 is TGTGCCTGGTTTGGACAGGGGGCAGATACGCAGTATTTT. It yields the protein CAWFGQGADTQYF.